The rows below give T cell receptor beta chains drawn from one sample of a study of T cells in Graves' hyperthyroidism and ophthalmopathy. TCRdb processed the multiplex PCR reads anew with MiXCR; each CDR3 protein has one entry. Here the sample spans 500,000 to 800,000 distinct CDR3 sequences, roughly 15% being singletons. The specimen sequenced was blood. These TCRs come from a woman between 50 and 59 years old with Graves' ophthalmopathy. The conserved cysteine and the conserved F or W are not part of the CDR3 here. Fields, in order: J gene, clone size, V gene, CDR3 protein. Size is omitted from some rows. Given values are once, few, many or a class for expanded clones.

TRBJ1-2	NA	TRBV9	ASSESRDRVNYGYT
TRBJ2-1	many	TRBV20-1	SARAYPGWTSGLGEQF
TRBJ1-5	many	TRBV7-2	ASSLVAGANQPQH
TRBJ1-1	once	TRBV3-1	ASSPTLQGVNTEAF
TRBJ1-1	few	TRBV4-3	ASSQVWSDTEAF
TRBJ2-3	NA	TRBV6-4	ASSYSSLAGATQY
TRBJ1-6	few	TRBV4-1	ASSRERTGGYSPLH
TRBJ1-1	few	TRBV19	ASIQGSGEVGHMNTEAF
TRBJ1-4	many	TRBV3-1	ASSPRQGALINEKLF
TRBJ1-2	NA	TRBV20-1	SPPPGYGYT
TRBJ1-5	many	TRBV18	ASSPGDQPQH
TRBJ2-3	many	TRBV27	ASSFGGLAAYTDTQY
TRBJ1-6	NA	TRBV20-1	SAMESSYNSPLH
TRBJ2-7	NA	TRBV29-1	SVVGDGYYEQY
TRBJ1-3	few	TRBV7-9	ASSLLAGNTIY
TRBJ2-3	many	TRBV7-2	ASSRTSGRAVRADTQY
TRBJ2-1	many	TRBV5-1	ASRHWGLAGGPGNEQF
TRBJ2-5	few	TRBV6-2/TRBV6-3	ASTLAGTQETQY
TRBJ1-1	once	TRBV18	ASSPRTGARNTEAF
TRBJ2-7	NA	TRBV4-3	ASSQDQVALGMGKQY
TRBJ1-5	NA	TRBV18	ASSPDSYNQPQH
TRBJ2-1	few	TRBV4-3	ASSQGTGTGMNEQF
TRBJ2-1	few	TRBV9	ASSVAPTKYNEQF
TRBJ1-1	few	TRBV29-1	SVLRADEAF
TRBJ1-4	many	TRBV2	ASSEVGIGVAAKLF
TRBJ2-1	many	TRBV7-9	ASSLDGGNEQF
TRBJ2-2	NA	TRBV5-1	ASAWAGELF
TRBJ2-3	many	TRBV14	ASSQRIAGVGTDTQY
TRBJ2-5	many	TRBV12-3/TRBV12-4	ASSFRAKTGRKETQY
TRBJ1-3	few	TRBV7-9	ASSLIQGAGNTIY
TRBJ1-1	NA	TRBV7-9	ASSLLPPEAF
TRBJ1-6	many	TRBV29-1	SVMTGAVDNSPLH
TRBJ1-5	few	TRBV27	ASSLWAGVHSNQPQH
TRBJ1-2	many	TRBV20-1	SARVDGNYGYT
TRBJ1-1	many	TRBV27	ASSLYRVDRANTEAF
TRBJ2-7	many	TRBV5-8	ASSPYEQY
TRBJ2-1	many	TRBV11-3	ASEGRGRNEQF
TRBJ2-7	NA	TRBV20-1	SAVRLVGSYEQY
TRBJ2-5	NA	TRBV20-1	SAKAGVQETQY
TRBJ1-2	few	TRBV19	ASKVSHPLTIGYT
TRBJ2-1	NA	TRBV5-1	ASSPLRVADNEQF
TRBJ2-5	many	TRBV7-2	ASSFGFGLAGAETQY
TRBJ2-1	many	TRBV3-1	ASSQGFGASGNEQF
TRBJ2-7	many	TRBV10-3	ATATGTKAYEQY
TRBJ2-7	many	TRBV20-1	SARDLLAGGPGGEQY